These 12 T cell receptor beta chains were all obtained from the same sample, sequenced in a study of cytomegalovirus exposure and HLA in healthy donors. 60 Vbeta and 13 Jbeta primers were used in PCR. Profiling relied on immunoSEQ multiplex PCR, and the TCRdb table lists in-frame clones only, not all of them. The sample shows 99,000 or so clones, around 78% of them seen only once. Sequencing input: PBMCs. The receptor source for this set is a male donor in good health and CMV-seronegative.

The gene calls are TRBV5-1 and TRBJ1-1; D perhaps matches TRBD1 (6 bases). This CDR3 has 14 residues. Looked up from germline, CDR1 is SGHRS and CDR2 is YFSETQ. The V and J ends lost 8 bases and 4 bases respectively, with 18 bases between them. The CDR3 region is CASQQGSGGTEAFF. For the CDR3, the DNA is TGCGCCAGTCAACAGGGATCTGGAGGCACTGAAGCTTTCTTT.

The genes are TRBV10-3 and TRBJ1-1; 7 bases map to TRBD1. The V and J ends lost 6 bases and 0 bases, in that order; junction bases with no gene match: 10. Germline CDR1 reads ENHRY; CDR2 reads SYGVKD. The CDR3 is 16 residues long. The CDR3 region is CAISNPGQNMNTEAFF. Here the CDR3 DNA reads TGTGCCATCAGCAATCCGGGACAGAATATGAACACTGAAGCTTTCTTT.

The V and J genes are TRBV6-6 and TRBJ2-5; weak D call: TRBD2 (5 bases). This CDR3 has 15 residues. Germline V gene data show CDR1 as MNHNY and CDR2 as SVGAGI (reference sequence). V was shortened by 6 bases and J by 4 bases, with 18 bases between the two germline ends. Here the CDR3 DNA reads TGTGCCAGCAGCCGCCCCTCTGGAGGTCGAGAGACCCAGTACTTC. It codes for CASSRPSGGRETQYF.

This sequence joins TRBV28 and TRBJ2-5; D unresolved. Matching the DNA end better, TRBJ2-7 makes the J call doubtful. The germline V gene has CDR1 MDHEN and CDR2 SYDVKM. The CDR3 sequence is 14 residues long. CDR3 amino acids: CASSLRLVSYEQYF. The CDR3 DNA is TGTGCCAGCAGTTTAAGACTTGTCTCCTACGAGCAGTACTTC.

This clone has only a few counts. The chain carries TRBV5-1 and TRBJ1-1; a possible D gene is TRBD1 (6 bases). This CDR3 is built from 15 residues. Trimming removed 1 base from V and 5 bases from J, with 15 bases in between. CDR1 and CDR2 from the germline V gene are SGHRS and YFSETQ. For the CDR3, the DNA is TGCGCCAGCAGCTTGACTCCTGGGGGCAGAACTGAAGCTTTCTTT. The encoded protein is CASSLTPGGRTEAFF. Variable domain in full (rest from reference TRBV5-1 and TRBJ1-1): KAGVTQTPRYLIKTRGQQVTLSCSPISGHRSVSWYQQTPGQGLQFLFEYFSETQRNKGNFPGRFSGRQFSNSRSEMNVSTLELGDSALYLCASSLTPGGRTEAFFGQGTRLTVV.

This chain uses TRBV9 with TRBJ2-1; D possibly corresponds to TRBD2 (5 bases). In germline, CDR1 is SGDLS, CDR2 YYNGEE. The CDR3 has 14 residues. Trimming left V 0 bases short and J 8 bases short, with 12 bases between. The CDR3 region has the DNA TGTGCCAGCAGCGTAGGGCGGTGGGGAGATGAGCAGTTCTTC. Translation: CASSVGRWGDEQFF.

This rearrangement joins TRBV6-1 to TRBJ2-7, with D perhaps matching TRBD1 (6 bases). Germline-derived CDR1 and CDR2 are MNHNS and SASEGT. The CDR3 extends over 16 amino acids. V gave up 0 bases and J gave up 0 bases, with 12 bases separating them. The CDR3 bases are TGTGCCAGCAGTGAAGCGCCGACAGGCACCTCCTACGAGCAGTACTTC. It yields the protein CASSEAPTGTSYEQYF.

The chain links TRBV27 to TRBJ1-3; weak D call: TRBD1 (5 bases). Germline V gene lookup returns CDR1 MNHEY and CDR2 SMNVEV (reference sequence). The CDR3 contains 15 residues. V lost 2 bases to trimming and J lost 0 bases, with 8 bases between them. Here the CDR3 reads CASSLRGPSGNTIYF. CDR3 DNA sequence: TGTGCCAGCAGTTTAAGGGGCCCCTCTGGAAACACCATATATTTT.

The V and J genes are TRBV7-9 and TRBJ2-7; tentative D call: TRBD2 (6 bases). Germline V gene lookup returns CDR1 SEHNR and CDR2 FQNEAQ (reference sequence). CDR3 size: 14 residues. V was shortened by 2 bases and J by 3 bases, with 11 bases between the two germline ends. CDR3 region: CASSLTSSVYEQYF. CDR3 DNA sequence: TGTGCCAGCAGCTTAACTAGCAGCGTCTACGAGCAGTACTTC.

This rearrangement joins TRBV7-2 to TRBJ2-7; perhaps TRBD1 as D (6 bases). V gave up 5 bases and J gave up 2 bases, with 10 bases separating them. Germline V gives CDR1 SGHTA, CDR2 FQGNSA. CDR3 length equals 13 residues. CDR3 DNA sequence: TGTGCCAGCAGCAAGGACAGCCCCTACGAGCAGTACTTC. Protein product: CASSKDSPYEQYF.

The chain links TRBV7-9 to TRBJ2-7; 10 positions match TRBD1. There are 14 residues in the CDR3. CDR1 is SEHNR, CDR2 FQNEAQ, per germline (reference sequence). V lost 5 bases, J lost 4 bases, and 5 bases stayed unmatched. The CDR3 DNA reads TGTGCCAGCAGCCATTGGGACAGGGGTTACGAGCAGTACTTC. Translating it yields CASSHWDRGYEQYF.

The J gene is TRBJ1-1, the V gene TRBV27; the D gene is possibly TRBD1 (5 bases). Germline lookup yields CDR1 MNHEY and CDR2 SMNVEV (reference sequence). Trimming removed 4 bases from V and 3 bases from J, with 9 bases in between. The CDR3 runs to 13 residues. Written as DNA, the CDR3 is TGTGCCAGCAGTTACCTAGGGGACACTGAAGCTTTCTTT. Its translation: CASSYLGDTEAFF.